These 12 T cell receptor beta chains were all obtained from the same sample, sequenced in a study of blood T cell repertoires in COVID-19. Profiling relied on immunoSEQ multiplex PCR, and the TCRdb table lists in-frame clones only, not all of them. The sample yields a few hundred thousand clones, 88% seen once. The specimen sequenced was PBMCs or T cells enriched from blood (not recorded which). The origin of the receptors is a woman aged 25 to 39 who had been exposed to COVID-19.

The CDR3 region has the DNA TGTGCCAGCTCACTTACGACAGGGGGGGGCAATCAGCCCCAGCATTTT. Residues: CASSLTTGGGNQPQHF. The chain is built from TRBV18 and TRBJ1-5, with TRBD1 matching 9 bases. Germline loops: CDR1 KGHSH, CDR2 LQKENI. The CDR3 contains 16 residues. Trimming took 4 bases from V and 2 from J; bases not matched to a gene: 6.

The chain is built from TRBV21-1 and TRBJ1-5; no DNA check was done on the table's D call, TRBD1. TRBV21-1 represents a pseudogene. The CDR3 covers 19 residues. The CDR3 here is CASSTPFVAQQGGNQPQHF. The CDR3, as DNA: TGTGCCAGCAGCACCCCTTTTGTTGCCCAACAGGGAGGCAATCAGCCCCAGCATTTT.

The chain links TRBV10-3 to TRBJ2-4; no reliable D call. V lost 2 bases and J 6 bases, leaving 5 bases between the germline ends. This CDR3 is 12 amino acids long. CDR1 is ENHRY and CDR2 is SYGVKD in the germline V gene. Written as DNA, the CDR3 is TGTGCCATCAGTGAGGAGTCAAACATTCAGTACTTC. It is translated as CAISEESNIQYF.

The count of this clone is one. The chain recombines TRBV7-9 with TRBJ2-7; 9 bases map to TRBD1. Germline CDR1 reads SEHNR; CDR2 reads FQNEAQ (reference sequence). Germline trimming cut 5 bases from V and 3 bases from J; bases unmatched to any gene: 8. CDR3 length: 15 amino acids. CDR3 residues: CASSTVGQGIYEQYF. In nucleotides, the CDR3 is TGTGCCAGCAGCACGGTGGGACAGGGTATCTACGAGCAGTACTTC.

The CDR3 region is CAWSTGTGVEKLFF. DNA of the CDR3: TGTGCCTGGAGCACCGGGACAGGGGTCGAAAAACTGTTTTTT. J is TRBJ1-4 and V is TRBV30; 10 positions match TRBD1. CDR1 is GTSNPN and CDR2 is SVGIG in the germline V gene (reference sequence). The CDR3 runs to 14 residues. The V segment lost 3 bases and the J segment 8 bases; nucleotides outside the gene matches: 6.

The genes are TRBV13 and TRBJ1-2; no reliable D call. This CDR3 region has 11 residues. V lost 5 bases to trimming and J lost 3 bases, with 4 bases between them. In germline, CDR1 is PRHDT, CDR2 FYEKMQ (reference sequence). CDR3 sequence: CASSRDYGYTF. The CDR3 DNA follows: TGTGCCAGCAGCCGAGACTATGGCTACACCTTC.

This chain links TRBV5-1 with TRBJ1-4, with D uncertain. The V gene's germline CDR1 is SGHRS and CDR2 YFSETQ. The CDR3 length is 14 residues. The ends were cut back, 4 bases at V and 4 bases at J, with 11 bases in the middle. DNA of the CDR3: TGCGCCAGCAGCCGGACTAGCGGTAATGAAAAACTGTTTTTT. As protein: CASSRTSGNEKLFF.

This chain uses TRBV10-2 with TRBJ1-2; 9 bases map to TRBD1. With V trimmed by 8 bases and J by 2 bases, 9 bases remained unmatched. Germline V gene data show CDR1 as WSHSY and CDR2 as SAAADI. CDR3 length: 15 amino acids. CDR3 DNA: TGCGCCAGCGACTCAACAGGGGGCCCGAACTATGGCTACACCTTC. It yields the protein CASDSTGGPNYGYTF.

In this sample, this clone turned up once. The chain couples TRBV25-1 to TRBJ2-7; TRBD2 matches 10 bases. The junction had 10 bases not matched to a gene; V was cut back by 1 base and J by 7 bases. The CDR3 loop spans 16 amino acids. Germline V gene lookup returns CDR1 MGHDK and CDR2 SYGVNS. Here the CDR3 reads CASSESGTSDSGEQYF. The CDR3 DNA reads TGTGCCAGCAGTGAATCCGGGACTAGCGATTCGGGGGAGCAGTACTTC.

V usage is TRBV7-9 and J usage is TRBJ2-7; TRBD1 agrees at 7 bases. The V segment lost 4 bases and the J segment 0 bases; nucleotides outside the gene matches: 3. Germline V gene data show CDR1 as SEHNR and CDR2 as FQNEAQ (reference sequence). The CDR3 extends over 14 amino acids. CDR3 residues: CASSSTGSSYEQYF. CDR3 DNA sequence: TGTGCCAGCAGCTCGACAGGGTCCTCCTACGAGCAGTACTTC.

This chain links TRBV6-5 with TRBJ2-3; 7 bases match TRBD1. The CDR3 spans 14 residues. The J segment lost 10 bases and the V segment lost 2 bases, leaving 9 bases of the junction unmatched. The V gene's germline CDR1 is MNHEY and CDR2 SVGAGI. The DNA for the CDR3 is TGTGCCAGCAGTTACGCGACAGGGTTTGATCCGCAGTATTTT. Protein product: CASSYATGFDPQYF.

This clone was seen just once. The V and J genes are TRBV18 and TRBJ1-3, with a possible D match to TRBD1 (5 bases). This CDR3 is 19 amino acids long. Germline V lookup: CDR1 KGHSH, CDR2 LQKENI. V lost 1 base and J 7 bases, leaving 26 bases between the germline ends. The CDR3 reads CASSPLGAGGSMNSNTIYF. The CDR3 coding sequence is TGTGCCAGCTCACCACTAGGAGCCGGGGGGTCTATGAATTCGAACACCATATATTTT.